Listed below are T cell receptor beta chains from one sample, sequenced in a study of control samples from healthy donors and cancer patients. Method: immunoSEQ multiplex PCR; TCRdb's copy keeps in-frame clones and lacks some. The sample contains tens of thousands of clones, around 90% of which appear only once. Sequencing used PBMCs. The receptors originated from a woman aged 40-49 years with head and neck cancer. Each CDR3 is given with its conserved first and last residue. D genes are given only for firm matches. Where a row states a size, it is once, few, many or the class of an expanded clone; other rows omit it.

J,D,V,size,DNA,CDR3
TRBJ1-5,.,TRBV19,few,TGTGCCAGTAGGATTGGGCGGCAGCCCCAGCATTTT,CASRIGRQPQHF
TRBJ1-5,.,TRBV2,.,TGTGCCAGCAATTCCCAGGGAGATCAGCCCCAGCATTTT,CASNSQGDQPQHF
TRBJ2-7,.,TRBV25-1,once,TGTGCCAGCGCCCTACACTCCTCAGGCTACGAGCAGTACTTC,CASALHSSGYEQYF
TRBJ2-1,TRBD2,TRBV4-1,.,TGCGCCAGCAGCCAAGCTACTAGCGGACTCTTATACAATGAGCAGTTCTTC,CASSQATSGLLYNEQFF
TRBJ2-1,TRBD2,TRBV5-1,.,TGCGCCAGCAGCTGGCGAAGCGGGGACTCCTACAATGAGCAGTTCTTC,CASSWRSGDSYNEQFF
TRBJ2-1,TRBD2,TRBV5-1,.,TGCGCCAGCAGCCGTAGCGGGGGGCCCGCCTACAATGAGCAGTTCTTC,CASSRSGGPAYNEQFF
TRBJ1-1,.,TRBV28,.,TGTGCCAGCAAAATATGGACAGCTAACACTGAAGCTTTCTTT,CASKIWTANTEAFF
TRBJ2-2,.,TRBV10-1,.,TGCGCCAGCAGTGGGGACATGGTAGGGCTGTTTTTT,CASSGDMVGLFF
TRBJ2-1,TRBD2,TRBV5-1,.,TGCGCCAGCAGCCTTGGTACGGGAGGGCCCTACAATGAGCAGTTCTTC,CASSLGTGGPYNEQFF
TRBJ2-3,TRBD2,TRBV27,.,TGTGCCAGCACCCTGGGGAGGGACTATCGAGATACGCAGTATTTT,CASTLGRDYRDTQYF
TRBJ2-1,TRBD2,TRBV11-2,.,TGTGCCAGCAGCCTTAGCGGGAGCTCCTACAATGAGCAGTTCTTC,CASSLSGSSYNEQFF
TRBJ2-3,.,TRBV28,.,TGTGCCAGCACCAGGTCAGGAAAGTCAGATACGCAGTATTTT,CASTRSGKSDTQYF
TRBJ2-3,.,TRBV24-1,.,TGTGCCACCAGCCGAAGAGAATTAAGCACAGATACGCAGTATTTT,CATSRRELSTDTQYF
TRBJ1-1,TRBD1,TRBV5-1,.,TGCGCCAGCAGCTTGACCTACAGGGGTAGGGGCACTGAAGCTTTCTTT,CASSLTYRGRGTEAFF
TRBJ2-7,TRBD1,TRBV2,.,TGTGCCAGCAGTGTGGGACAGCCAGCGACCTACGAGCAGTACTTC,CASSVGQPATYEQYF
TRBJ2-7,TRBD2,TRBV10-3,once,TGTGCCATCAGTGAGTTTAGTAGCGGGGCCCCCTACGAGCAGTACTTC,CAISEFSSGAPYEQYF
TRBJ2-3,TRBD2,TRBV7-9,.,TGTGCCAGCAGCTCTATAGCGGGAGGGAAACCAGATACGCAGTATTTT,CASSSIAGGKPDTQYF
TRBJ2-1,.,TRBV11-1,.,TGTGCCAGCAGCTTTACAGGGTTCGACAATGAGCAGTTCTTC,CASSFTGFDNEQFF
TRBJ2-5,.,TRBV20-1,.,TGCAGTGCTAGTGACCTAGGGGGCCAAGAGACCCAGTACTTC,CSASDLGGQETQYF
TRBJ1-4,.,TRBV27,.,TGTGCCAGCAGTTTCCACGACAGGAGGAATGAAAAACTGTTTTTT,CASSFHDRRNEKLFF
TRBJ2-1,.,TRBV10-3,few,TGTGCCATCAGTCCTAGATCTGGACTAGGGGGCAATGAGCAGTTCTTC,CAISPRSGLGGNEQFF
TRBJ1-2,.,TRBV5-4,.,TGTGCCAGCAGCTTTCGCGATTCTAACTATGGCTACACCTTC,CASSFRDSNYGYTF
TRBJ2-1,.,TRBV15,.,TGTGCCACCAGGAGACTAGGCAATGAGCAGTTCTTC,CATRRLGNEQFF
TRBJ2-1,.,TRBV3-1/TRBV3-2,once,TGTGCCAGCAGCCAAGGATGGGAGGGGGCTAATGAGCAGTTCTTC,CASSQGWEGANEQFF
TRBJ1-2,TRBD1,TRBV2,.,TGTGCCAGCAGGGGAGGGACAGGGCATAACTATGGCTACACCTTC,CASRGGTGHNYGYTF
TRBJ2-1,TRBD2,TRBV24-1,.,TGTGCCACCAGTGATCGCCTGGGTCAGCGGGAGAGTAATGAGCAGTTCTTC,CATSDRLGQRESNEQFF
TRBJ2-1,.,TRBV5-1,.,TGCGCCAGCAGCTTGGAGGACCCCTACAATGAGCAGTTCTTC,CASSLEDPYNEQFF
TRBJ2-7,.,TRBV5-1,.,TGCGCCAGCAGCTTGTTTCGATCCTACGAGCAGTACTTC,CASSLFRSYEQYF
TRBJ1-4,.,TRBV7-8,.,TGTGCCAGCAGCTTGCTTGGGGAAAAACTGTTTTTT,CASSLLGEKLFF
TRBJ1-1,.,TRBV7-9,.,TGTGCCAGCATCCGTTACGAGACCGTACTTTCTGAAGCTTTCTTT,CASIRYETVLSEAFF
TRBJ2-1,.,TRBV24-1,.,TGTGCCACCCGGGGAATAGAATACAATGAGCAGTTCTTC,CATRGIEYNEQFF
TRBJ2-7,TRBD2,TRBV30,.,TGTGCCTGGACTAGACCGGGACTAGCGGGAGGGGGACGGCCTTACGAGCAGTACTTC,CAWTRPGLAGGGRPYEQYF
TRBJ2-4,.,TRBV4-1,.,TGCGCCAGCAGCCAAGATCAGATGGCGGAGGGTAGGGGGAGAGCCAAAAACATTCAGTACTTC,CASSQDQMAEGRGRAKNIQYF
TRBJ2-1,TRBD1,TRBV5-1,.,TGCGCCAGTACCCGGGACAGGGTAGTGGATGAGCAGTTCTTC,CASTRDRVVDEQFF
TRBJ1-1,.,TRBV2,.,TGTGCCAGCAGGCTGGAACAGGCGGTGTCGGCTGAAGCTTTCTTT,CASRLEQAVSAEAFF
TRBJ2-7,.,TRBV4-1,.,TGCGCCAGCAGCCAACCTTTGGGAAACTCCTACGAGCAGTACTTC,CASSQPLGNSYEQYF
TRBJ1-2,TRBD1,TRBV13,.,TGTGCCAGCAGCCTCAGGGGGGCGCCGGATGGCTACACCTTC,CASSLRGAPDGYTF
TRBJ1-5,.,TRBV5-6,.,TGTGCCAGCAGCCCCCGAAGGACCGCCAATCAGCCCCAGCATTTT,CASSPRRTANQPQHF
TRBJ2-1,.,TRBV11-2,.,TGTGCCAGCAGTACAGTACCCAGAGCTCTTAATGAGCAGTTCTTC,CASSTVPRALNEQFF
TRBJ1-1,TRBD1,TRBV6-4,once,TGTGCCAGCAGCGAGAGACAGGGTTACACTGAAGCTTTCTTT,CASSERQGYTEAFF
TRBJ2-7,.,TRBV27,.,TGTGCCAGCAGTCGGACAGTCCCGGGCGAGCAGTACTTC,CASSRTVPGEQYF
TRBJ1-2,.,TRBV7-9,.,TGTGCCAGCAGCTTAGCGAGGGGGGTTATGGATGGCTACACCTTC,CASSLARGVMDGYTF